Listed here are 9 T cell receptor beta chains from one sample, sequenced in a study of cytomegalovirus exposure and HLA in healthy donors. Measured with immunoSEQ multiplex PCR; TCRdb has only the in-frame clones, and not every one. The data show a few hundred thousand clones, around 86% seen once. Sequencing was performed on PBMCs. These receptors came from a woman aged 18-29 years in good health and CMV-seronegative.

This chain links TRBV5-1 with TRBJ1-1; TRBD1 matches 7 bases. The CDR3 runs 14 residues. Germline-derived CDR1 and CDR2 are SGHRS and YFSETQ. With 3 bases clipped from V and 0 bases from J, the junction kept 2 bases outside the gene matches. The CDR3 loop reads CASSWGQLNTEAFF. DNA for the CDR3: TGCGCCAGCAGCTGGGGACAGTTGAACACTGAAGCTTTCTTT.

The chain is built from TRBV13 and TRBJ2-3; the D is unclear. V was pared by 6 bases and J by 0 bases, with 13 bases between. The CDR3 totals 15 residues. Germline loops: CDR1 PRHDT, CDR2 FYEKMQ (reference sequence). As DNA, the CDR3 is TGTGCCAGCAGTATCCGCGTAGTTAGCACAGATACGCAGTATTTT. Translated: CASSIRVVSTDTQYF.

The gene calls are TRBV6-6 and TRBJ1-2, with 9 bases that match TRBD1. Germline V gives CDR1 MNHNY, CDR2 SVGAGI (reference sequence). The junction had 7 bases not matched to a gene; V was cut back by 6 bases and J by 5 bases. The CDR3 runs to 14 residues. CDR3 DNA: TGTGCCAGCAGCCGATCGGGACAGGGATATGGCTACACCTTC. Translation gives CASSRSGQGYGYTF.

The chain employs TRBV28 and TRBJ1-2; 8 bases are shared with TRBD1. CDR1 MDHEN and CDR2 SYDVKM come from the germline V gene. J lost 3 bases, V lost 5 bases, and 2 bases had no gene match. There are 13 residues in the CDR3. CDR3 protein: CASSNRGYYGYTF. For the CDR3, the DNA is TGTGCCAGCAGTAACAGGGGGTACTATGGCTACACCTTC.

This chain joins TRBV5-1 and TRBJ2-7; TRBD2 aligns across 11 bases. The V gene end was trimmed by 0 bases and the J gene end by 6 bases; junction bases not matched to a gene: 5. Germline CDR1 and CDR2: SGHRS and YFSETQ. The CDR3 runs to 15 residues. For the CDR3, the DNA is TGCGCCAGCAGCTTGGAAGGTCTAGCGGGAGGCGAGCAGTACTTC. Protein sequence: CASSLEGLAGGEQYF.

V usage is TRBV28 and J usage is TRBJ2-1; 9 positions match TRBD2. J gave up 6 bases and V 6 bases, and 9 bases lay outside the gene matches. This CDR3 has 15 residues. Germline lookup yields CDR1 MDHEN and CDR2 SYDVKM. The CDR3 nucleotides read TGTGCCAGCAGGGGCGGAGCGGGGGGTCTCAATGAGCAGTTCTTC. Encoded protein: CASRGGAGGLNEQFF.

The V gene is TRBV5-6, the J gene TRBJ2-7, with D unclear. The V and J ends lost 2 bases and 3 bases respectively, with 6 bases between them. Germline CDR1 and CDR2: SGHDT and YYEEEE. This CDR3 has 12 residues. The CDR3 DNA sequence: TGTGCCAGCAGCTTTGAGTTCTACGAGCAGTACTTC. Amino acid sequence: CASSFEFYEQYF.

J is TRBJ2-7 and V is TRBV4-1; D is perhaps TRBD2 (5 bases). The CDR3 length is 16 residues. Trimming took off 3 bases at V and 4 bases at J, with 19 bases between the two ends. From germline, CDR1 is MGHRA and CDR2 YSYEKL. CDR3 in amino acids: CASSQLLVGKSYEQYF. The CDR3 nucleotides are TGCGCCAGCAGCCAGCTTTTGGTCGGGAAAAGTTACGAGCAGTACTTC.

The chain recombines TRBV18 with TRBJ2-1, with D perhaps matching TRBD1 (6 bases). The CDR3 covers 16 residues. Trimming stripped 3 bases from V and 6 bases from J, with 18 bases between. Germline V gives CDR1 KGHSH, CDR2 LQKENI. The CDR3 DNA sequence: TGTGCCAGCTCACCGAGACCCCGGACAGAATCCAATGAGCAGTTCTTC. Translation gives CASSPRPRTESNEQFF.